Presented here are 7 T cell receptor beta chains from one specimen sequenced in a study of shared clonotypes between healthy human individuals. TCRdb's table, derived via immunoSEQ multiplex PCR, lists solely in-frame clones and lacks some. This table has approximately 2.3 million clones, about 92% appearing once. The specimen sequenced was naive CD4+ T cells from PBMCs. Subset here: CD45RA+ positively selected. These receptors all come from a man aged 18 to 29 in good health. Some clones in this sample may be carry-over from other donors' samples.

Note on this clone: Other DNA variants within this sample encode the same CDR3. CDR3 in DNA: TGTGCCAGCAGTTTCCTCGGGTACAATGAGCAGTTCTTC. The encoded protein is CASSFLGYNEQFF. The V call is TRBV27, the J call TRBJ2-1, with D uncertain. The CDR3 extends over 13 amino acids. CDR1 is MNHEY, CDR2 SMNVEV, per germline (reference sequence). V was clipped by 3 bases and J by 4 bases, with 7 bases between them.

The chain's CDR3 is CASTSSGRANTGELFF. The CDR3 bases are TGTGCCAGCACCTCTAGCGGGAGAGCTAACACCGGGGAGCTGTTTTTT. J is TRBJ2-2 and V is TRBV7-3; TRBD2 matches 10 bases. The CDR3 extends over 16 amino acids. CDR1 is SGHTA and CDR2 is FQGTGA in the germline V gene. The V and J ends lost 7 bases and 2 bases, in that order; junction bases with no gene match: 7.

The chain uses TRBV19 and TRBJ2-3; the D gene could be TRBD1 or TRBD2 (5 bases each). The V end was cut by 4 bases, the J end by 5 bases, with 10 bases between. The CDR3 loop spans 13 amino acids. Germline V gives CDR1 LNHDA, CDR2 SQIVND (reference sequence). CDR3 DNA sequence: TGTGCCAGTAGTAGGGACCTACAAGATACGCAGTATTTT. The encoded protein is CASSRDLQDTQYF.

V is TRBV19 and J is TRBJ1-5; TRBD1 matches at 12 bases. Germline V CDR1 and CDR2: LNHDA, SQIVND (reference sequence). Trimming at V came to 8 bases and at J to 5 bases, leaving 4 bases not matched to a gene. CDR3 length: 14 residues. CDR3 sequence (DNA): TGTGCCAGTCCGCGGGACAGGGGGCATCAGCCCCAGCATTTT. It yields the protein CASPRDRGHQPQHF.

The chain employs TRBV18 and TRBJ2-7; D not resolved. The V gene's germline CDR1 is KGHSH and CDR2 LQKENI. The V end lost 2 bases, the J end lost 0 bases, and 17 bases lay between the germline ends. The CDR3 covers 17 residues. In nucleotides, the CDR3 is TGTGCCAGCTCACCAGCGTCTCAGCCTACCGTCTCCTACGAGCAGTACTTC. Translation: CASSPASQPTVSYEQYF.

The chain carries TRBV7-2 and TRBJ1-2; unclear D gene. This CDR3 has 13 amino acids. CDR1 and CDR2 from the germline V gene are SGHTA and FQGNSA. Trimming shortened V by 1 base and J by 2 bases, and 5 bases separated the two germline ends. Written as DNA, the CDR3 is TGTGCCAGCAGCTTAGAGGACAACTATGGCTACACCTTC. It is translated as CASSLEDNYGYTF.

The genes are TRBV28 and TRBJ2-1; TRBD1 agrees at 7 bases. Germline trimming cut 4 bases from V and 2 bases from J; bases unmatched to any gene: 5. The CDR3 totals 15 residues. The germline CDR1 and CDR2 sequences are MDHEN and SYDVKM. The CDR3: CASSSGRGTYNEQFF. The CDR3 DNA sequence: TGTGCCAGCAGTTCGGGCAGGGGGACCTACAATGAGCAGTTCTTC.